This T cell receptor (beta chain) was retrieved from a study of cytomegalovirus exposure and HLA in healthy donors. Regarding the study as a whole: Available immune exposure information was restricted to CMV serostatus only. For presence/absence analyses, sequencing depth was assumed to be roughly uniform across donors.

A note on this clone: What it recognizes is unknown.

The PCR used 60 Vbeta and 13 Jbeta primers. Data came from immunoSEQ multiplex PCR; TCRdb stores just in-frame clones and leaves some out. Here the sample spans more than 150,000 clones, 80% being singletons. The source is a man in his forties in good health and CMV-seropositive. Specimen: PBMCs.

CDR3 nucleotide sequence: TGTGCCAGCAGCCAAGCGGGGGACCCCTACGAGCAGTACTTC. Residues: CASSQAGDPYEQYF. The chain joins TRBV4-2 to TRBJ2-7, with TRBD2 as a possible D gene (6 bases). The ends were cut back, 1 base at V and 2 bases at J, with 9 bases in the middle. The germline gives CDR1 LGHNA, CDR2 YNFKEQ. The CDR3 contains 14 residues.